These T cell receptor beta chains were read from a single sample in a study of cytomegalovirus exposure and HLA in healthy donors. The repertoire was sequenced with immunoSEQ multiplex PCR; TCRdb's copy has only in-frame clones and lacks some. The repertoire has approximately 130,000 clones, about four fifths of them found once; the top ten carry roughly 4%. Sequencing input: PBMCs. Receptor source: a woman aged 40 to 49 in good health and CMV-seronegative. CDR3s include the opening cysteine and the closing phenylalanine or tryptophan. A D gene is named only where the DNA matches it firmly. Only some rows state a clone size, as once, few, many or a class for expanded clones.

>TRBD2|TRBV7-2|NA|TRBJ2-3|16
TGTGCCAGCAGCTTAGGGGCGGGGGGGGAAACAGATACGCAGTATTTT
CASSLGAGGETDTQYF
>NA|TRBV7-2|NA|TRBJ2-3|15
TGTGCCAGCAGCTTAGTATCGGGGGTTGAAGATACGCAGTATTTT
CASSLVSGVEDTQYF
>NA|TRBV7-9|few|TRBJ1-1|13
TGTGCCAGCAGCCGTACAGTGAACACTGAAGCTTTCTTT
CASSRTVNTEAFF
>TRBD2|TRBV11-2|NA|TRBJ2-7|13
TGTGCCAGCAGCTCAGCGGGATCCTACGAGCAGTACTTC
CASSSAGSYEQYF
>NA|TRBV7-9|NA|TRBJ2-1|14
TGTGCCAGCGGGAGGGGGGACACCTACAATGAGCAGTTCTTC
CASGRGDTYNEQFF
>NA|TRBV28|NA|TRBJ1-2|14
TGTGCCAGCAGTTTATCCGGTCCGGACTATGGCTACACCTTC
CASSLSGPDYGYTF
>TRBD2|TRBV7-6|NA|TRBJ2-1|18
TGTGCCAGCAGCTCGGGACTAGCGGGAGGCTTTTCCTACAATGAGCAGTTCTTC
CASSSGLAGGFSYNEQFF
>NA|TRBV28|once|TRBJ2-7|15
TGTGCCAGCAGTTTGGATGGTGGGAGCTCCTACGAGCGGTACTTC
CASSLDGGSSYERYF
>NA|TRBV19|NA|TRBJ1-1|15
TGTGCCACGACCGATACCGGGATCCAAGGGACTGAAGCTTTCTTT
CATTDTGIQGTEAFF
>NA|TRBV29-1|NA|TRBJ2-1|13
TGCAGCGTCGACCCGACGAGCGTTAATGAGCAGTTCTTC
CSVDPTSVNEQFF
>NA|TRBV6-6|NA|TRBJ1-3|14
TGTGCCAGCAGTCCCCAGGTCTCTGGAAACACCATATATTTT
CASSPQVSGNTIYF
>TRBD1|TRBV7-2|NA|TRBJ1-1|17
TGTGCCAGCAGCCTAATCAACAGGGGGCTGAAGGACACTGAAGCTTTCTTT
CASSLINRGLKDTEAFF
>TRBD2|TRBV28|few|TRBJ2-3|15
TGTGCCAGCAGTCTAGGGACTAGTTTCGCAGATACGCAGTATTTT
CASSLGTSFADTQYF
>NA|TRBV2|NA|TRBJ2-1|16
TGTGCCAGCCGGCGAGGATGGGAGTTGACCTACAATGAGCAGTTCTTC
CASRRGWELTYNEQFF
>TRBD1|TRBV4-1|NA|TRBJ2-3|15
TGCGCCAGCAGCCGAAGGACAGGGGGCTCGGATACGCAGTATTTT
CASSRRTGGSDTQYF
>TRBD1|TRBV10-3|NA|TRBJ1-6|16
TGTGCCAGTTCCGGGACAGGTCGCTCCTATAATTCACCCCTCCACTTT
CASSGTGRSYNSPLHF
>TRBD1|TRBV6-1|NA|TRBJ1-5|15
TGTGCCAGCAGGGGTCCAGGGGGGAGCAATCAGCCCCAGCATTTT
CASRGPGGSNQPQHF
>TRBD1|TRBV5-6|NA|TRBJ2-6|18
TGTGCCAGCAGTTCCATACGTGGGACAGGGCTCGGGGCCAACGTCCTGACTTTC
CASSSIRGTGLGANVLTF
>TRBD1|TRBV4-2|few|TRBJ1-2|14
TGTGCCAGCAGCCAAGATGGCAGGGGGTATGGCTACACCTTC
CASSQDGRGYGYTF
>NA|TRBV4-3|NA|TRBJ2-7|13
TGCGCCAGCTCCGATGGAGGTTACGACGAGCAGTACTTC
CASSDGGYDEQYF
>NA|TRBV27|NA|TRBJ2-1|15
TGTGCCAGCAGTGGGGGGAGTTTCCTATACAATGAGCAGTTCTTC
CASSGGSFLYNEQFF
>NA|TRBV27|NA|TRBJ2-1|15
TGTGCCAGCAGTCCCGCAACAGGGTTTATCAATGAGCAGTTCTTC
CASSPATGFINEQFF
>NA|TRBV29-1|NA|TRBJ2-7|13
TGCAGCGTTGGTCCCACGGACACCTACGAGCAGTACTTC
CSVGPTDTYEQYF
>NA|TRBV4-2|NA|TRBJ2-1|16
TGTGCCAGCAGCCAAGAGGGGCTTGGAACGGGCTTCGAGCAGTTCTTC
CASSQEGLGTGFEQFF
>TRBD1|TRBV19|NA|TRBJ1-6|15
TGTGCCAGTAGCGAGACAGGGGGACTGGATTCACCCCTCCACTTT
CASSETGGLDSPLHF
>TRBD2|TRBV7-8|NA|TRBJ2-5|14
TGTGCCAGCAGCTTACCGGGACTAGCGGGGACCCAGTACTTC
CASSLPGLAGTQYF
>NA|TRBV2|NA|TRBJ2-1|14
TGTGCCAGCACCTATGGGCGGGGATACAATGAGCAGTTCTTC
CASTYGRGYNEQFF
>NA|TRBV7-9|NA|TRBJ1-4|14
TGTTCCAGCAGCTTAGCCGGGGTTGATGAAAAACTGTTTTTT
CSSSLAGVDEKLFF